This T cell receptor beta chain was retrieved from a study of blood T cell repertoires in COVID-19. Study-level information: T cells, B-cell-depleted T cells, or PBMCs provided the cDNA or gDNA that served as material.

The CDR3 extends over 14 amino acids. Germline loops: CDR1 SGHNT, CDR2 YYREEE (reference sequence). Trimming pared 9 bases from V and 2 bases from J, leaving 15 bases between. Study processing details: Reference gene primer amplification gave estimated nucleated cell counts. This table comes from immunoSEQ multiplex PCR, and its TCRdb copy is limited to in-frame clones, with some not included. V and J calls and clone size follow that table, whereas D and trimming were derived from the DNA. The repertoire includes about 110,000 clones, 87% of them detected once, and about 5% sits in the top ten. Material: peripheral blood. The chain recombines TRBV5-4 with TRBJ2-1; D may be TRBD2 (6 bases). The sequence came from a human donor in a cohort sampled during active COVID-19. The CDR3 sequence: CATLGGNTYNEQFF. As DNA, the CDR3 is TGTGCCACCTTGGGGGGTAATACCTACAATGAGCAGTTCTTC.